The next 3 T cell receptor beta chains were all read from a single sample in a study of OX40 agonist ivuxolimab in advanced cancers. Generated by immunoSEQ multiplex PCR, the TCRdb table keeps only in-frame clones and is missing some. Of 15,000 to 20,000 clones listed, approximately 83% are singletons. The sequences come from CD4+ or CD8+ T cells sorted from blood, collected in a trial of the OX40 agonist ivuxolimab. These receptors all stem from an adult with an advanced solid tumor such as melanoma, head and neck, liver or kidney cancer.

V usage is TRBV28 and J usage is TRBJ1-5; no firm D call. Germline CDR1 MDHEN, CDR2 SYDVKM. The CDR3 spans 12 residues. Trimming took off 3 bases at V and 8 bases at J, with 8 bases between the two ends. The CDR3 spells CASSLIWKPQHF. The CDR3 nucleotides are TGTGCCAGCAGTTTGATATGGAAGCCCCAGCATTTT.

This clone is deemed medium-sized. The chain has TRBV7-8 and TRBJ2-1; possibly TRBD2 for D (5 bases). CDR1 is SGHVS, CDR2 FQNEAQ, per germline. CDR3 length equals 13 residues. V lost 5 bases and J lost 8, with 13 bases in between. The CDR3 loop is CASSPPKEDEQFF. The CDR3 region has the DNA TGTGCCAGCAGCCCGCCTAAGGAGGATGAGCAGTTCTTC.

This clone was detected a few times. The chain joins TRBV5-4 to TRBJ1-2, with D possibly TRBD1 on 5 matching bases. Per the germline V gene, CDR1 is SGHNT and CDR2 is YYREEE (reference sequence). Trimming removed 2 bases at V and 4 bases at J, with 9 bases between. The CDR3 is made up of 13 amino acids. The CDR3 nucleotides read TGTGCCAGCAGCTTTCGACAGAGCTATGGCTACACCTTC. This sequence encodes CASSFRQSYGYTF.